This T cell receptor beta chain derives from a study of blood T cells in healthy people across ages. Study conclusions and caveats: A conclusive naive versus antigen-experienced comparison was prevented by the unsorted PBMCs. A roughly linear age-dependent decrease characterized TCR beta diversity per million T cells.

Trimming removed 0 bases at V and 1 base at J, with 10 bases between. The CDR3 totals 16 residues. The germline V gene encodes CDR1 SGHRS and CDR2 YFSETQ. Isolation per sample recovered at least 6 million PBMCs. Remarks on this clonotype: Its target is not known.

A J-beta primer mix and a sample-barcoded 5' primer were used in a second PCR of about 6 to 12 cycles. TCRdb re-called the 5' RACE reads through MiXCR, storing one row per CDR3 protein. The sample has 600,000 to 1,000,000 distinct CDR3 sequences, 58% seen once; the top ten hold 20% to 25%. The chain joins TRBV5-1 to TRBJ2-2, with TRBD1 as a possible D gene (5 bases). The receptor was isolated from a young man in good health. The specimen sequenced was blood. The CDR3 region is CASSLEPGLNTGELFF. In DNA, the CDR3 is TGCGCCAGCAGCTTGGAACCAGGGTTGAACACCGGGGAGCTGTTTTTT.